This T cell receptor beta chain was recovered during a study of blood T cell repertoires in COVID-19. Sequencing used immunoSEQ multiplex PCR; TCRdb keeps in-frame clones, though not all of them. The sample carries approximately 50,000 clones, 70% to 90% recorded once. Per the germline V gene, CDR1 is SGHRS and CDR2 is YFSETQ. Trimming removed 1 base from V and 0 bases from J; junction bases left unmatched: 4. This CDR3 contains 17 residues. The specimen was peripheral blood. This chain connects TRBV5-1 to TRBJ2-6; 7 bases match TRBD2. The TCR was taken from a man in his 60s with COVID-19, enrolled during active disease. CDR3 in amino acids: CASSLWGEGSGANVLTF. The CDR3 nucleotides are TGCGCCAGCAGCTTGTGGGGGGAGGGCTCTGGGGCCAACGTCCTGACTTTC. Based on the CDR3 plus reference TRBV5-1 and TRBJ2-6, the full variable domain is KAGVTQTPRYLIKTRGQQVTLSCSPISGHRSVSWYQQTPGQGLQFLFEYFSETQRNKGNFPGRFSGRQFSNSRSEMNVSTLELGDSALYLCASSLWGEGSGANVLTFGAGSRLTVL.